This TCR beta chain came from a study of PD-1 blockade in classical Hodgkin lymphoma. Repertoires were generated with immunoSEQ multiplex PCR, while TCRdb's copy carries only in-frame clones and drops some. Found here are roughly 49,000 clones, almost 90% of them singletons; the top ten hold over 11%. Time point here: cycle 4 day 1 (C4D1), after five to seven weeks of nivolumab. All patients experienced relapse after autologous stem cell transplantation, and brentuximab vedotin exposure was variable. The ends lost 3 bases at V and 7 bases at J; junction bases unmatched: 5. The CDR3 extends over 13 amino acids. In germline, CDR1 is KGHSH, CDR2 LQKENI. Whole-study findings and limits: Causes of the repertoire differences remain undefined, possibly disease activity or prior therapy. Newly diagnosed patients and complete responders had comparable diversity at baseline. By C4D1 there was a significant rise in CD4+ TCR diversity but not in CD8+ TCR diversity. It was reported that newly diagnosed patients had less baseline TCR diversity than healthy donors.

Note on this clone: Its antigen is not identified.

The gene calls are TRBV18 and TRBJ2-7, with 8 bases aligning to TRBD1. This receptor was identified in a human donor with classical Hodgkin lymphoma. This sample comprised peripheral blood mononuclear cells (PBMCs), obtained before the fourth cycle of nivolumab. The CDR3 here is CASSPDRVGEQYF. The CDR3 region has the DNA TGTGCCAGCTCACCGGACAGGGTTGGGGAGCAGTACTTC.